This TCR beta chain was identified during a study of metastatic and nonmetastatic thyroid tumors. Study-level findings and limits: Reported TCR beta diversity, measured in blood and tumor, was significantly higher for malignant thyroid tumors than for benign nodules.

Treatment of any kind had been given to no patient before thyroid surgery. This CDR3 has 15 residues. CDR1 is LNHDA and CDR2 is SQIVND in the germline V gene (reference sequence). V was pared by 8 bases and J by 5 bases, with 18 bases between. TCRdb re-clonotyped the PCR reads via MiXCR. The table records tens of thousands of clones, 13% of them present only once. This clone was observed many times. Its antigen is not known. This chain connects TRBV19 to TRBJ2-2, with D perhaps matching TRBD2 (6 bases). The sequenced sample consisted of blood. The sequence came from a female donor with papillary thyroid cancer or a benign thyroid nodule (not recorded which). Some clones in this sample may be carry-over from other donors' samples. The CDR3 sequence is CASRTGGSYTGELFF. CDR3 nucleotide sequence: TGTGCCAGTCGTACCGGGGGTAGTTATACCGGGGAGCTGTTTTTT.